This T cell receptor (beta chain) comes out of a study of T-cell reconstitution after alpha-beta-depleted transplantation in children. V lost 4 bases and J 0 bases, leaving 15 bases between the germline ends. The CDR3 is made up of 16 amino acids. Germline CDR1 is SGHAT and CDR2 is FQNNGV. The study, taken as a whole, reports: Expanded clones from the graft, numbering several hundred, reportedly supplied alpha-beta T cells about two months after transplant. The high TCRbeta diversity at day 60 in some patients came from surviving recipient T cells and thymic progenitors. When one year had passed after transplant, most T-cell counts and diversity came from newly produced T cells.

Unique molecular identifiers were used to barcode this TCRbeta library. Via MiXCR, TCRdb re-called the PCR reads, giving one row per CDR3 protein. This sample has approximately 30,000 distinct CDR3 sequences, with under 8% found just once. This clonotype was seen ten or more times. The antigen is undetermined. The clonotype originates from a male patient younger than 18 who had a stem cell transplant for acute myeloid leukemia, so the T cells may come from the graft donor. The specimen comprised PBMCs, mostly from graft donor cells, sampled 180 days after TCRalphabeta/CD19-depleted stem cell transplant. This rearrangement joins TRBV11-2 to TRBJ1-1; a possible D gene is TRBD1 (6 bases). The CDR3 coding sequence is TGTGCCAGCAGCTCGGGGACACGACTCATGAACACTGAAGCTTTCTTT. It yields the protein CASSSGTRLMNTEAFF.